Shown below are 22 T cell receptor beta chains from a single sample sequenced in a study of blood T cell repertoires in COVID-19. This table comes from immunoSEQ multiplex PCR, and its TCRdb copy is limited to in-frame clones, with some not included. This sample has 35,000 to 50,000 clones, with 80% to 90% found just once. The sample taken for sequencing was peripheral blood. The receptors here all came from a man in his 70s with active COVID-19.

On this clone: Germline is not matched at one junction end, which may reflect a read error. The genes are TRBV7-7 and TRBJ2-4; TRBD1 agrees at 8 bases. From germline, CDR1 is SSHAT and CDR2 FNYEAQ (reference sequence). The CDR3 consists of 13 residues. The CDR3 sequence is CASSPDRGGLQYF. CDR3 DNA sequence: TGTGCTAGCAGCCCCGACAGGGGCGGTCTTCAGTACTTC.

The gene calls are TRBV5-6 and TRBJ2-5; TRBD2 matches at 8 bases. The CDR3 is 15 residues long. The J segment lost 1 base and the V segment lost 3 bases, leaving 5 bases of the junction unmatched. From germline, CDR1 is SGHDT and CDR2 YYEEEE. This CDR3 is CASSSIAGTQETQYF. DNA for the CDR3: TGTGCCAGCAGCTCAATAGCGGGGACCCAAGAGACCCAGTACTTC.

The chain is built from TRBV4-1 and TRBJ1-4; D is undetermined. Germline V lookup: CDR1 MGHRA, CDR2 YSYEKL. Deletions cut 2 bases from V and 2 bases from J, with 9 bases between. The CDR3 length is 15 residues. The CDR3 is CASSQSSGTNEKLFF. In DNA, the CDR3 is TGCGCCAGCAGCCAATCTAGCGGGACTAATGAAAAACTGTTTTTT.

DNA of the CDR3: TGTGCCAGCAGCCAGGACAGGGTCTCCTACAATGAGCAGTTCTTC. It yields the protein CASSQDRVSYNEQFF. The chain uses TRBV7-2 and TRBJ2-1; TRBD1 matches at 8 bases. V lost 5 bases to trimming and J lost 0 bases; unmatched junction nucleotides: 3. Germline values: CDR1 SGHTA, CDR2 FQGNSA. This CDR3 comprises 15 residues.

The chain has TRBV9 and TRBJ1-1; possibly TRBD1 for D (5 bases). Germline V gene sequence: CDR1 SGDLS, CDR2 YYNGEE. Between the trimmed V and J ends, which lost 4 bases and 1 base, there was a span of 11 bases. CDR3 size: 14 residues. The DNA of the CDR3 is TGTGCCAGCAGCCATACGGGGGAGAACACTGAAGCTTTCTTT. Encoded protein: CASSHTGENTEAFF.

The rearrangement uses TRBV4-1 and TRBJ2-1; D gene uncertain. V was pared by 3 bases and J by 7 bases, with 7 bases between. The CDR3 extends over 12 amino acids. The V gene's germline CDR1 is MGHRA and CDR2 YSYEKL. The CDR3 DNA sequence: TGCGCCAGCAGCCACGCCAGTAATGAGCAGTTCTTC. Its protein is CASSHASNEQFF.

The rearrangement joins TRBV7-2 to TRBJ2-2; D gene ambiguous. CDR1 SGHTA and CDR2 FQGNSA come from the germline V gene. Trimming left V 7 bases short and J 2 bases short, with 11 bases between. The CDR3 loop spans 14 amino acids. CDR3 sequence: CASTRSRNTGELFF. In DNA form, the CDR3 reads TGTGCCAGCACCCGTTCCAGAAACACCGGGGAGCTGTTTTTT.

The chain employs TRBV14 and TRBJ1-2, with D unclear. The V gene's germline CDR1 is SGHDN and CDR2 FVKESK. The ends were cut back, 1 base at V and 4 bases at J, with 7 bases in the middle. The CDR3 covers 13 residues. The CDR3 loop reads CASSQVAAYGYTF. The CDR3 nucleotides read TGTGCCAGCAGCCAAGTGGCGGCCTATGGCTACACCTTC.

CDR3 protein: CASSPRSVTGINEKLFF. The CDR3 region has the DNA TGTGCCAGCTCACCACGGTCCGTTACGGGGATTAATGAAAAACTGTTTTTT. This chain connects TRBV18 to TRBJ1-4; D unresolved. CDR1 is KGHSH and CDR2 is LQKENI in the germline V gene. V was trimmed by 1 base and J by 4 bases, leaving 16 bases between them. The CDR3 covers 17 residues. Using reference TRBV18 and TRBJ1-4 for the parts outside the CDR3, the full variable domain is NAGVMQNPRHLVRRRGQEARLRCSPMKGHSHVYWYRQLPEEGLKFMVYLQKENIIDESGMPKERFSAEFPKEGPSILRIQQVVRGDSAAYFCASSPRSVTGINEKLFFGSGTQLSVL.

This clone was seen only a few times. The V and J genes are TRBV7-3 and TRBJ2-2; no clear D gene. There are 15 residues in the CDR3. Per germline, CDR1 SGHTA and CDR2 FQGTGA. V gave up 2 bases and J gave up 6 bases, with 13 bases separating them. As DNA, the CDR3 is TGTGCCAGCAGCTTAGATTCGCTATCGGCCGGGGAGCTGTTTTTT. As protein: CASSLDSLSAGELFF.

The chain uses TRBV12-3 or TRBV12-4 and TRBJ1-6, with 7 positions matching TRBD1. Losses at the gene ends were 7 bases for V and 4 bases for J; bases not matched to a gene: 1. CDR3 size: 13 residues. CDR3 residues: CASTGQYNSPLHF. DNA of the CDR3: TGTGCCAGCACGGGACAGTATAATTCACCCCTCCACTTT.

V usage is TRBV6-6 and J usage is TRBJ2-7; 7 bases line up with TRBD1. From germline, CDR1 is MNHNY and CDR2 SVGAGI (reference sequence). After removal of 4 bases from V and 2 bases from J, the junction contained 5 bases not matched to a gene. This CDR3 contains 14 residues. The CDR3 sequence: CASSSGTATYEQYF. The CDR3, as DNA: TGTGCCAGCAGTTCCGGGACAGCGACCTACGAGCAGTACTTC.

J is TRBJ2-7 and V is TRBV28, with 7 positions matching TRBD2. The J segment lost 0 bases and the V segment lost 5 bases, leaving 7 bases of the junction unmatched. The CDR3 sequence is 15 residues long. Germline values: CDR1 MDHEN, CDR2 SYDVKM. The CDR3 protein is CASSPPAGSSYEQYF. The CDR3 DNA reads TGTGCCAGCAGTCCCCCAGCGGGAAGCTCCTACGAGCAGTACTTC.

The chain combines TRBV4-1 with TRBJ1-2; D is uncertain. The CDR3 totals 14 residues. The V end was cut by 2 bases, the J end by 5 bases, with 12 bases between. The germline CDR1 and CDR2 sequences are MGHRA and YSYEKL. The CDR3 region has the DNA TGCGCCAGCAGCCAATTTAGCAGTGTTTATGGCTACACCTTC. Translation: CASSQFSSVYGYTF.

Only a few counts were recorded for this clone. The gene calls are TRBV2 and TRBJ1-5, with D possibly being TRBD1 (5 bases). V lost 3 bases, J lost 5 bases, and 14 bases lay in between. The germline gives CDR1 SNHLY, CDR2 FYNNEI. The CDR3 loop spans 15 amino acids. The CDR3 bases are TGTGCCAGCAGTGAGTGGTCAGGGTTCGATCAGCCCCAGCATTTT. The encoded protein is CASSEWSGFDQPQHF.

The CDR3 DNA reads TGTGCCAGCAGTTCCCCCACTAGCCCCCGGGGGGAGACCCAGTACTTC. As protein: CASSSPTSPRGETQYF. V gene TRBV28 combines with J gene TRBJ2-5, with D possibly being TRBD2 (6 bases). In germline, CDR1 is MDHEN, CDR2 SYDVKM. V lost 4 bases, J lost 5 bases, and 20 bases lay in between. The CDR3 loop spans 16 amino acids.

V and J are TRBV7-8 and TRBJ1-1; D unresolved. Per germline, CDR1 SGHVS and CDR2 FQNEAQ. The CDR3 covers 13 residues. V dropped 3 bases and J dropped 6 bases, with 11 bases sitting between them. Written as DNA, the CDR3 is TGTGCCAGCAGCTTCGGGTATTTGGCTGAAGCTTTCTTT. Translating gives CASSFGYLAEAFF.

The chain couples TRBV18 to TRBJ2-3; 9 bases fit TRBD2. This CDR3 is built from 15 residues. Germline-derived CDR1 and CDR2 are KGHSH and LQKENI. Trimming at V came to 6 bases and at J to 2 bases, leaving 6 bases not matched to a gene. The CDR3 DNA follows: TGTGCCAGCTCGAAAGCGGGGGGCGACACAGATACGCAGTATTTT. Protein product: CASSKAGGDTDTQYF.

This clone appeared once. V usage is TRBV3-1 (or the pseudogene TRBV3-2) and J usage is TRBJ2-7; 9 nucleotides align to TRBD1. This CDR3 is 16 amino acids long. Trimming at V came to 1 base and at J to 4 bases, leaving 8 bases not matched to a gene. Germline CDR1 is LGHDT and CDR2 is YNNKEL (reference sequence). In DNA form, the CDR3 reads TGTGCCAGCAGCCAAGCGGGACAGGGAGGAGAGTACGAGCAGTACTTC. Its translation: CASSQAGQGGEYEQYF.

The genes are TRBV19 and TRBJ2-1; 10 bases fit TRBD1. CDR3 length: 15 amino acids. Germline CDR1 and CDR2: LNHDA and SQIVND (reference sequence). The ends lost 5 bases at V and 6 bases at J; junction bases unmatched: 7. The CDR3 nucleotides are TGTGCCAGTAGTCGGCCGGACAGGGGGTCCAATGAGCAGTTCTTC. Amino acids: CASSRPDRGSNEQFF.

The V gene is TRBV18, the J gene TRBJ1-2; 9 bases match TRBD1. CDR1 is KGHSH and CDR2 is LQKENI in the germline V gene. The length of the CDR3 is 14 residues. V dropped 6 bases and J dropped 4; count of bases not matched to a gene: 6. The CDR3 DNA is TGTGCCAGCTCGCCAGACAGGGGGATCTATGGCTACACCTTC. Translated: CASSPDRGIYGYTF.

The V call is TRBV19, the J call TRBJ1-2; 8 nucleotides line up with TRBD1. The J segment lost 7 bases and the V segment lost 4 bases, leaving 5 bases of the junction unmatched. Per germline, CDR1 LNHDA and CDR2 SQIVND (reference sequence). The CDR3 runs to 13 residues. The CDR3 reads CASSTTGVFGYTF. As DNA, the CDR3 is TGTGCCAGTAGTACGACAGGGGTGTTTGGCTACACCTTC.